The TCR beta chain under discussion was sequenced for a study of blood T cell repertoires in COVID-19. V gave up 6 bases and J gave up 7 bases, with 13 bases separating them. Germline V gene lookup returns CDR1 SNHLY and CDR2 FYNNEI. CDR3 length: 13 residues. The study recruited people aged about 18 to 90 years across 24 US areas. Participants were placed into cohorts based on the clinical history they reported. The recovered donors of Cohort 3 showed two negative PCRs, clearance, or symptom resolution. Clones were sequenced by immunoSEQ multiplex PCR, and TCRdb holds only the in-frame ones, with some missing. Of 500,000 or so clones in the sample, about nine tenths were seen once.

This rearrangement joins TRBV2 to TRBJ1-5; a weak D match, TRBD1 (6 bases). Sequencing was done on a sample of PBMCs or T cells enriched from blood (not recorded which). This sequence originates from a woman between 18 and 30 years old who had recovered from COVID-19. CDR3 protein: CASSVQGNQPQHF. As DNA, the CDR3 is TGTGCCAGCAGCGTACAGGGAAACCAGCCCCAGCATTTT. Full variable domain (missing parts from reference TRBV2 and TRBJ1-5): EPEVTQTPSHQVTQMGQEVILRCVPISNHLYFYWYRQILGQKVEFLVSFYNNEISEKSEIFDDQFSVERPDGSNFTLKIRSTKLEDSAMYFCASSVQGNQPQHFGDGTRLSIL.